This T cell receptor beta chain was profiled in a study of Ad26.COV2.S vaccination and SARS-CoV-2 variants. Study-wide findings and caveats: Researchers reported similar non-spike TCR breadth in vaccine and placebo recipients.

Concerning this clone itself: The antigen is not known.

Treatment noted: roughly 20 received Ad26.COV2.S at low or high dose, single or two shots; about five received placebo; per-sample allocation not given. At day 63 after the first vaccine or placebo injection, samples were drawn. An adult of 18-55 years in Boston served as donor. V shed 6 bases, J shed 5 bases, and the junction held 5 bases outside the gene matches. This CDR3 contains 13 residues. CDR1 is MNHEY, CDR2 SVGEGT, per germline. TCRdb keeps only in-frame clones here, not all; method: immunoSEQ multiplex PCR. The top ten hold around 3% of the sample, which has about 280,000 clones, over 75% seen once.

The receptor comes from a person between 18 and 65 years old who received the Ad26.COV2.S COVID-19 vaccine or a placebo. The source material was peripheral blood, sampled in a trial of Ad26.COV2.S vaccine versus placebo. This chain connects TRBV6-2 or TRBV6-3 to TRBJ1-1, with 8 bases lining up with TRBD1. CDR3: CASSPRGQTEAFF. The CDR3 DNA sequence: TGTGCCAGCAGCCCCAGGGGGCAGACTGAAGCTTTCTTT.